This T cell receptor beta chain originates from a study of blood T cell repertoires in COVID-19. Whole-study context: Whether acute or convalescent, the COVID-19 samples came from the United States, Italy and Spain.

CDR1 and CDR2 (germline): SGHVS, FQNEAQ. The CDR3 consists of 15 residues. The V segment lost 0 bases and the J segment 3 bases; nucleotides outside the gene matches: 3. Assay used: immunoSEQ multiplex PCR; TCRdb lists only in-frame clones, some missing. The sample includes 200,000 to 300,000 clones, approximately 86% of them seen just once. The origin of this receptor is a middle-aged man who had recovered from COVID-19. The sequenced sample consisted of peripheral blood. The rearrangement links TRBV7-8 to TRBJ1-2; 8 nucleotides align to TRBD1. DNA for the CDR3: TGTGCCAGCAGCTTAGCCGAGACAGGGGACTATGGCTACACCTTC. Translation: CASSLAETGDYGYTF.